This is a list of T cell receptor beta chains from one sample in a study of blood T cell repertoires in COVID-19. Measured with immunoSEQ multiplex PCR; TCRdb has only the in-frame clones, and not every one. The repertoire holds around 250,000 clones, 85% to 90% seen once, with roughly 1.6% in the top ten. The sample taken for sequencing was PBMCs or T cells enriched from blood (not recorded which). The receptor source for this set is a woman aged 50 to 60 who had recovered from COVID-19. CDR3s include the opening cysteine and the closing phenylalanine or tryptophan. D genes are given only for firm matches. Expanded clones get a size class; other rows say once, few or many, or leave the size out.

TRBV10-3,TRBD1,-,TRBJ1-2,TGTGCCATCAGAGACAGGGGGAAAGGATATGGCTACACCTTC,CAIRDRGKGYGYTF
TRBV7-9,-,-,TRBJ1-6,TGTGCCAGCAGCCGCCTCAGGGGTGATTCACCCCTCCACTTT,CASSRLRGDSPLHF
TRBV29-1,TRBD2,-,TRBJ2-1,TGCAGCGTTGAGGAAGATAGCGGGAGGGTCTCTAGCTCCTACAATGAGCAGTTCTTC,CSVEEDSGRVSSSYNEQFF
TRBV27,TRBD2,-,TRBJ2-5,TGTGCCAGCAGTTTCGGACTAGCGGCTGCCCAAGAGACCCAGTACTTC,CASSFGLAAAQETQYF
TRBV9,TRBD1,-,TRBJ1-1,TGTGCCAGCAGCGTAGGTACAGGGGGCTGGGGGCGCACTGAAGCTTTCTTT,CASSVGTGGWGRTEAFF
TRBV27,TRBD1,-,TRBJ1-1,TGTGCCAGCAGTACAGGGGGGGAAGCTTTCTTT,CASSTGGEAFF
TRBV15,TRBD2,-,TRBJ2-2,TGTGCCACCAGCCGGCTAGCGGGGGCGAGGACCGGGGAGCTGTTTTTT,CATSRLAGARTGELFF
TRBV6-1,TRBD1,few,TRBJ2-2,TGTGCCAGCAGTGAATTCCAGGGGGCAACCGGGGAGCTGTTTTTT,CASSEFQGATGELFF
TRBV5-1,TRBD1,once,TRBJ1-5,TGCGCCAGCAGCCCAACAGGGGGCGGTAGACAGCCCCAGCATTTT,CASSPTGGGRQPQHF
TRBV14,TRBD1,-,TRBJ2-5,TGTGCCAGCAGCCAAATAACAGGGGGCCGGGAGACCCAGTACTTC,CASSQITGGRETQYF
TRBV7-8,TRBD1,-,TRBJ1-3,TGTGCCAGCAGCTTACTAGCAGGGGGAAATTCTGGAAACACCATATATTTT,CASSLLAGGNSGNTIYF
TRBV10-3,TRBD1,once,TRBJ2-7,TGTGCCACCCAAGACAGGGACGGACTCTACGAGCAGTACTTC,CATQDRDGLYEQYF
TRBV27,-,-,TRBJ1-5,TGTGCCAGCAGTCCGTTGCGGACAGATAGCAATCAGCCCCAGCATTTT,CASSPLRTDSNQPQHF
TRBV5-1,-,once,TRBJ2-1,TGCGCCAGCAGCCACCCACCGGGAGCCTCCTACAATGAGCAGTTCTTC,CASSHPPGASYNEQFF
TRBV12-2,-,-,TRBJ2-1,TGTGCAAGTCGCTTATTGGACAGGGCCCACCACAATGAGCAGTTCTTC,CASRLLDRAHHNEQFF
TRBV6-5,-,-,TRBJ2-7,TGTGCCAGCAAGAGGGCACAGGGCCCCTACGAGCAGTACTTC,CASKRAQGPYEQYF
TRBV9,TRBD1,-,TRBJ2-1,TGTGCCAGCAGCGCGGGACAGGGGGGGGACAATGAGCAGTTCTTC,CASSAGQGGDNEQFF
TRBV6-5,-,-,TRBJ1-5,TGTGCCAGCAGCCCGGTAAGGGGGTCTAATCAGCCCCAGCATTTT,CASSPVRGSNQPQHF
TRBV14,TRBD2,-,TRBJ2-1,TGTGCCAGCAGCCGCGGGAGCTCCTACAATGAGCAGTTCTTC,CASSRGSSYNEQFF
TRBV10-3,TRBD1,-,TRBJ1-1,TGTGCCACTGAACCCCGACAGGGCTCTGAAGCTTTCTTT,CATEPRQGSEAFF
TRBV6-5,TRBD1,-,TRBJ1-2,TGTGCCATTACCGCCCGGGACAGGACCTTCTGGTACACCTTC,CAITARDRTFWYTF
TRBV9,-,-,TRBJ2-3,TGTGCCAGCAGCGCCCCCCCTGAGGAGGTCACAGATACGCAGTATTTT,CASSAPPEEVTDTQYF
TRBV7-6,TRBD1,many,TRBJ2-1,TGTGCCAGCAGCTTAGAGGGGGCCGATGAGCAGTTCTTC,CASSLEGADEQFF
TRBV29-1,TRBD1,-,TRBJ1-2,TGCAGCGATGGGACAGGTTATGGCTACACCTTC,CSDGTGYGYTF
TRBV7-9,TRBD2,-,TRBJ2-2,TGTGCCAGCAGCTCTTTTAGCGGGAGTCTTACCGGGGAGCTGTTTTTT,CASSSFSGSLTGELFF
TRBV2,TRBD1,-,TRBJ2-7,TGTGCCAGCAGCGGAGACAGGGACTCCTACGAGCAGTACTTC,CASSGDRDSYEQYF
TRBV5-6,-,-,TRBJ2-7,TGTGCCAGCAGCTTCGAACAGCATTTCCCCTACGAGCAGTACTTC,CASSFEQHFPYEQYF
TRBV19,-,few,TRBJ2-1,TGTGCCAGTAGTATTTCTAGCTTGGCCTACAATGAGCAGTTCTTC,CASSISSLAYNEQFF
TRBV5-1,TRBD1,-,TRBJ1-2,TGCGCCAGCAGCTTGGCTCTGACAGGGGGTGTGTATGGCTACACCTTC,CASSLALTGGVYGYTF